The 30 T cell receptor beta chains given below trace back to one sample, sequenced in a study of response to subunit inactivated influenza vaccine (dated 2018 in TCRdb). The library relied on RT-PCR. Sequencing used an Illumina HiSeq 2500. TCRdb reprocessing: public reads trimmed at Q25 with fastp, clones called with MiXCR, in-frame beta chains kept. Rows matching on CDR3 protein sequence are summarized as one entry with the most common DNA and genes. A total of 280,000 or so distinct CDR3 sequences appear in this sample, roughly a fifth of them only once. The ten biggest clones cover around 9.6% of the sample. The sequenced sample was PBMCs from blood, obtained less than 22 months after vaccination. The receptors originated from a man between 50 and 75 years old who received an inactivated influenza vaccine. Donor details come from another sample of the same person, matched by shared clones.

This clonotype was observed at least ten times. This chain joins TRBV10-3 and TRBJ1-1, with 7 nucleotides matching TRBD1. The ends lost 4 bases at V and 0 bases at J; junction bases unmatched: 11. Germline V gene lookup returns CDR1 ENHRY and CDR2 SYGVKD. The CDR3 contains 17 residues. The CDR3 DNA reads as TGTGCCATCAGTGGGAGGGGGCAGGGGACCATGAACACTGAAGCTTTCTTT. Amino acid sequence: CAISGRGQGTMNTEAFF.

The rearrangement uses TRBV5-5 and TRBJ2-1, with 11 bases identical to TRBD2. Germline assignment: CDR1 SGHKS and CDR2 YYEKEE (reference sequence). CDR3 length: 18 amino acids. Trimming removed 1 base from V and 0 bases from J; junction bases left unmatched: 6. Here the CDR3 DNA reads TGTGCCAGCAGCTTGTTCGCTAGCGGGAGGTCCTCCTACAATGAGCAGTTCTTC. Residues: CASSLFASGRSSYNEQFF.

This rearrangement joins TRBV20-1 to TRBJ1-6; D uncertain. V lost 1 base and J 6 bases, leaving 16 bases between the germline ends. The CDR3 is 16 residues long. Germline CDR1 is DFQATT and CDR2 is SNEGSKA (reference sequence). The CDR3 is CSARGGGVDLNSPLHF. Here the CDR3 DNA reads TGCAGTGCTAGAGGCGGAGGAGTGGACCTTAATTCACCCCTCCACTTT.

This clonotype was observed a handful of times. This chain uses TRBV5-1 with TRBJ1-2, with TRBD1 matching 11 bases. Germline CDR1 is SGHRS and CDR2 is YFSETQ. The V segment lost 4 bases and the J segment 5 bases; nucleotides outside the gene matches: 10. CDR3 length equals 16 residues. CDR3 sequence reads: CASSVAGQGAMYGYTF. The CDR3 region has the DNA TGCGCCAGCAGCGTCGCCGGACAGGGGGCTATGTATGGCTACACCTTC.

By share, this clonotype counts as medium-sized (0.01 to 0.1%). This rearrangement joins TRBV12-3 or TRBV12-4 to TRBJ1-1; possible D gene TRBD1, 6 bases. The V gene lost 5 bases and the J gene lost 3 bases, with 19 bases spanning the gap. This CDR3 region has 16 residues. The CDR3: CASSAARGRLYTEAFF. The CDR3 DNA reads as TGTGCCAGCAGTGCCGCCAGGGGAAGGTTGTACACTGAAGCTTTCTTT.

Many counts were recorded for this clonotype. The V gene is TRBV5-1, the J gene TRBJ1-5, with D uncertain. The V gene lost 3 bases and the J gene lost 0 bases, with 7 bases spanning the gap. Germline V CDR1 and CDR2: SGHRS, YFSETQ. The CDR3 totals 14 residues. The CDR3 DNA is TGCGCCAGCAGCTCCGGGGTTAGCAATCAGCCCCAGCATTTT. Amino acid sequence: CASSSGVSNQPQHF.

The chain has TRBV2 and TRBJ2-1; tentative D call: TRBD1 (5 bases). The CDR3 contains 15 residues. Germline-derived CDR1 and CDR2 are SNHLY and FYNNEI. The V end was cut by 6 bases, the J end by 4 bases, with 16 bases between. In DNA, the CDR3 is TGTGCCAGCAGCCCCATTGGACAATTATACAATGAGCAGTTCTTC. Residues: CASSPIGQLYNEQFF.

The gene calls are TRBV20-1 and TRBJ2-7; 7 positions agree with TRBD2. The CDR3 extends over 16 amino acids. V dropped 4 bases and J dropped 0; count of bases not matched to a gene: 12. Germline V CDR1 and CDR2: DFQATT, SNEGSKA (reference sequence). As DNA, the CDR3 is TGCAGTGCTAACCTTCGGTTAGCGGGTAGCTCCTACGAGCAGTACTTC. It yields the protein CSANLRLAGSSYEQYF.

V is TRBV18 and J is TRBJ1-1; perhaps TRBD1 as D (5 bases). Per germline, CDR1 KGHSH and CDR2 LQKENI. The CDR3 extends over 17 amino acids. The V and J ends lost 3 bases and 2 bases respectively, with 19 bases between them. In nucleotides, the CDR3 is TGTGCCAGCTCACCCGTCCGTTCGGGGCGGCTCAACACTGAAGCTTTCTTT. Amino acid sequence: CASSPVRSGRLNTEAFF.

V is TRBV20-1 and J is TRBJ2-3; no clear D. The germline V and J ends were trimmed by 0 bases and 2 bases, with 9 bases remaining between them. Germline values: CDR1 DFQATT, CDR2 SNEGSKA (reference sequence). The CDR3 extends over 14 amino acids. CDR3 region: CSARDPQNTDTQYF. The DNA for the CDR3 is TGCAGTGCTAGAGATCCCCAGAACACAGATACGCAGTATTTT.

This sequence joins TRBV14 and TRBJ1-4; no definite D call. There are 13 residues in the CDR3. Trimming cost V 1 base and J 3 bases, with 3 bases left between them. The V gene's germline CDR1 is SGHDN and CDR2 FVKESK. The DNA for the CDR3 is TGTGCCAGCAGCCAAGTTGCTAATGAAAAACTGTTTTTT. Its translation is CASSQVANEKLFF.

This clonotype has a handful of counts. The J gene is TRBJ1-2, the V gene TRBV18; 7 nucleotides match TRBD1. Germline V gene sequence: CDR1 KGHSH, CDR2 LQKENI. The trim removed 3 bases at V and 8 bases at J, leaving 6 bases unmatched. The CDR3 covers 13 residues. The CDR3: CASSPDDRAGYTF. The CDR3 region has the DNA TGTGCCAGCTCACCGGATGACAGGGCCGGCTACACCTTC. The full variable domain, in which reference TRBV18 and TRBJ1-2 provide the parts outside the CDR3, is NAGVMQNPRHLVRRRGQEARLRCSPMKGHSHVYWYRQLPEEGLKFMVYLQKENIIDESGMPKERFSAEFPKEGPSILRIQQVVRGDSAAYFCASSPDDRAGYTFGSGTRLTVV.

The chain recombines TRBV15 with TRBJ1-1; D is uncertain. This CDR3 has 13 residues. Trimming shortened V by 5 bases and J by 4 bases, and 11 bases separated the two germline ends. In germline, CDR1 is LNHNV, CDR2 YYDKDF (reference sequence). The CDR3 protein is CATSGLRGTEAFF. The CDR3 DNA sequence: TGTGCCACCAGCGGCCTCCGGGGCACTGAAGCTTTCTTT.

This rearrangement joins TRBV15 to TRBJ2-2; D not resolved. CDR3 length equals 12 residues. Germline-derived CDR1 and CDR2 are LNHNV and YYDKDF (reference sequence). Trimming took 3 bases from V and 7 from J, leaving 6 bases between them. CDR3 in DNA: TGTGCCACCAGCAGGGTGGGCGGGGAGCTGTTTTTT. Residues: CATSRVGGELFF. Full variable domain (remainder filled in from reference TRBV15 and TRBJ2-2): DAMVIQNPRYQVTQFGKPVTLSCSQTLNHNVMYWYQQKSSQAPKLLFHYYDKDFNNEADTPDNFQSRRPNTSFCFLDIRSPGLGDTAMYLCATSRVGGELFFGEGSRLTVL.

The rearrangement links TRBV5-4 to TRBJ1-2; D may be TRBD1 (5 bases). Trimming pared 1 base from V and 5 bases from J, leaving 21 bases between. Germline V gives CDR1 SGHNT, CDR2 YYREEE (reference sequence). The CDR3 contains 17 residues. CDR3 DNA sequence: TGTGCCAGCAGCTTGAGCGCAGGGCACTCAGGAAAATATGGCTACACCTTC. It encodes CASSLSAGHSGKYGYTF. The full variable domain, completed using reference TRBV5-4 and TRBJ1-2, is ETGVTQSPTHLIKTRGQQVTLRCSSQSGHNTVSWYQQALGQGPQFIFQYYREEENGRGNFPPRFSGLQFPNYSSELNVNALELDDSALYLCASSLSAGHSGKYGYTFGSGTRLTVV.

The J gene is TRBJ2-7, the V gene TRBV10-3; D might be TRBD1 (5 bases). CDR3 size: 13 residues. Germline CDR1 is ENHRY and CDR2 is SYGVKD. The V end was cut by 6 bases, the J end by 5 bases, with 14 bases between. CDR3 in amino acids: CAISLQGPHEQYF. The DNA of the CDR3 is TGTGCCATCAGCCTTCAGGGCCCTCACGAGCAGTACTTC.

This clonotype was seen only a few times. The chain joins TRBV12-3 or TRBV12-4 to TRBJ1-1; 9 positions match TRBD1. The CDR3 runs 13 residues. With 3 bases clipped from V and 9 bases from J, the junction kept 5 bases outside the gene matches. The CDR3 DNA sequence: TGTGCCAGCAGTTTGGGGGGACAGGGAAAAGCTTTCTTT. Translation gives CASSLGGQGKAFF.

The chain links TRBV7-2 to TRBJ2-2; D gene unclear. The CDR3 is made up of 16 amino acids. Germline CDR1 reads SGHTA; CDR2 reads FQGNSA. V lost 2 bases and J 4 bases, leaving 14 bases between the germline ends. CDR3: CASSLYGRRGTGELFF. The CDR3 DNA is TGTGCCAGCAGCTTATATGGGCGACGAGGCACCGGGGAGCTGTTTTTT.

This clonotype was counted a few times. As DNA, the CDR3 is TGTGCCAGCAGTGGACGCGGGGAGCTGTTTTTT. This sequence encodes CASSGRGELFF. The genes are TRBV2 and TRBJ2-2, with no clear D. The CDR3 spans 11 residues. V lost 4 bases and J lost 7, with 4 bases in between. Germline values: CDR1 SNHLY, CDR2 FYNNEI.

This chain links TRBV25-1 with TRBJ1-5; maybe TRBD1 (6 bases). In germline, CDR1 is MGHDK, CDR2 SYGVNS. V was cut by 4 bases and J by 3 bases, with 13 bases left in between. The CDR3 totals 15 residues. This CDR3 reads CASSGDTSTNQPQHF. The CDR3 nucleotides read TGTGCCAGCAGTGGGGACACCTCCACCAATCAGCCCCAGCATTTT. Full variable domain (outside the CDR3, taken from reference TRBV25-1 and TRBJ1-5): EADIYQTPRYLVIGTGKKITLECSQTMGHDKMYWYQQDPGMELHLIHYSYGVNSTEKGDLSSESTVSRIRTEHFPLTLESARPSHTSQYLCASSGDTSTNQPQHFGDGTRLSIL.

This clonotype was recorded a few times. The chain is built from TRBV6-4 and TRBJ1-5, with 8 bases aligning to TRBD1. With V trimmed by 6 bases and J by 6 bases, 13 bases remained unmatched. Germline V gives CDR1 MRHNA, CDR2 SNTAGT. The CDR3 spans 16 residues. CDR3 residues: CASRPRPGQESQPQHF. CDR3 sequence (DNA): TGTGCCAGCAGGCCGAGGCCGGGACAGGAGAGTCAGCCCCAGCATTTT.

This clonotype was picked up a small number of times. This chain joins TRBV11-2 and TRBJ2-2; 7 bases match TRBD1. This CDR3 contains 16 residues. From germline, CDR1 is SGHAT and CDR2 FQNNGV. Trimming cost V 5 bases and J 6 bases; bases outside gene matches: 12. The chain's CDR3 is CASSQPRTGWSGELFF. The CDR3 nucleotides are TGTGCCAGCAGCCAACCGAGGACAGGATGGTCCGGGGAGCTGTTTTTT.

This clonotype was found many times. This chain uses TRBV4-1 with TRBJ1-1; D is perhaps TRBD1 (6 bases). The CDR3 loop spans 13 amino acids. Germline V gene data show CDR1 as MGHRA and CDR2 as YSYEKL. V was pared by 0 bases and J by 10 bases, with 12 bases between. CDR3 in amino acids: CASSQEGGLGAFF. In nucleotides, the CDR3 is TGCGCCAGCAGCCAAGAGGGGGGCTTGGGAGCTTTCTTT.

This clonotype appeared a few times. V and J are TRBV20-1 and TRBJ1-5; D remains ambiguous. Germline V CDR1 and CDR2: DFQATT, SNEGSKA (reference sequence). Trimming took off 5 bases at V and 6 bases at J, with 17 bases between the two ends. CDR3 length: 14 residues. CDR3 nucleotide sequence: TGCAGTGCTGGCGATTGGGAGGGAGTTCAGCCCCAGCATTTT. Its translation is CSAGDWEGVQPQHF.

The chain couples TRBV19 to TRBJ2-2; 10 bases align to TRBD1. There are 14 residues in the CDR3. Per the germline V gene, CDR1 is LNHDA and CDR2 is SQIVND (reference sequence). After removal of 5 bases from V and 8 bases from J, the junction contained 5 bases not matched to a gene. The CDR3 loop is CASSSWTGGGELFF. CDR3 DNA sequence: TGTGCCAGTAGTTCCTGGACAGGGGGAGGGGAGCTGTTTTTT.

Ten or more counts support this clonotype. The chain recombines TRBV3-1 with TRBJ1-2, with TRBD1 matching over 11 bases. CDR1 is LGHDT and CDR2 is YNNKEL in the germline V gene (reference sequence). V lost 4 bases and J lost 6; bases outside the gene matches: 7. The CDR3 extends over 15 amino acids. The CDR3 coding sequence is TGTGCCAGCAGCCTTTCGGGACAGGGGGTCCATGGCTACACCTTC. This gives the protein CASSLSGQGVHGYTF. Filled out from reference TRBV3-1 and TRBJ1-2, the complete variable domain reads DTAVSQTPKYLVTQMGNDKSIKCEQNLGHDTMYWYKQDSKKFLKIMFSYNNKELIINETVPNRFSPKSPDKAHLNLHINSLELGDSAVYFCASSLSGQGVHGYTFGSGTRLTVV.

This clonotype occurred a few times. The J gene is TRBJ1-1, the V gene TRBV5-1, with D unclear. The CDR3 has 16 residues. From germline, CDR1 is SGHRS and CDR2 YFSETQ. V dropped 4 bases and J dropped 0 bases, with 16 bases sitting between them. CDR3 coding DNA: TGCGCCAGCAGCAAGAATATGGTGGGTGTGAACACTGAAGCTTTCTTT. Translated, it gives CASSKNMVGVNTEAFF.

The rearrangement joins TRBV7-2 to TRBJ2-2; no firm D call. CDR1 SGHTA and CDR2 FQGNSA come from the germline V gene. Trimming left V 5 bases short and J 7 bases short, with 8 bases between. This CDR3 spans 12 amino acids. CDR3 sequence: CASSNSNGELFF. In DNA form, the CDR3 reads TGTGCCAGCAGCAACAGTAACGGGGAGCTGTTTTTT.

In its sample, this clonotype was seen a few times. V usage is TRBV12-3 or TRBV12-4 and J usage is TRBJ1-1, with D unresolved. Deletions cut 8 bases from V and 2 bases from J, with 12 bases between. CDR3 length: 13 amino acids. CDR3 region: CASQSIPNTEAFF. The CDR3 nucleotides read TGTGCCAGCCAGAGTATTCCTAACACTGAAGCTTTCTTT.

To note about this clonotype: Since a much larger clone is just one base distant, this may be a read error. The genes are TRBV6-2 or TRBV6-3 and TRBJ1-5; the D is unclear. Germline CDR1 is MNHEY and CDR2 is SVGEGT. V lost 2 bases to trimming and J lost 1 base, with 6 bases between them. The CDR3 sequence is 14 residues long. The CDR3 nucleotides read TGTGCCAGCAGTTACGAGGGAAGCAATCAGCCCCAGCATTTT. Amino acids: CASSYEGSNQPQHF.